A single sample is the source of the 23 T cell receptor beta chains below, sequenced in a study of blood T cells in healthy people across ages. Sample-barcoded 5' priming and a J-beta primer mix drove a second PCR of 7 to 11 cycles. TCRdb reprocessed the 5' RACE reads with MiXCR, giving one entry per CDR3 protein. The data contain roughly 800,000 distinct CDR3 sequences, around 24% of them singletons. The same sample was also used in a study of T cells of mothers and their children.

The sample comprised blood. The receptor source for this set is a boy aged 5-17 years in good health.

This clonotype was recorded many times. This chain links TRBV12-3 or TRBV12-4 with TRBJ2-7, with D possibly TRBD1 on 6 matching bases. Trimming left V 5 bases short and J 2 bases short, with 13 bases between. The CDR3 length is 14 residues. The CDR3 region has the DNA TGTGCCAGCAGTCCGAGGACAGTCCCCTACGAGCAGTACTTC. Its translation: CASSPRTVPYEQYF.

V is TRBV12-3 or TRBV12-4 and J is TRBJ1-1, with D possibly TRBD1 on 5 matching bases. V lost 4 bases to trimming and J lost 0 bases, with 30 bases between them. This CDR3 region has 21 residues. CDR3 in amino acids: CASSSTKGRGLSITMNTEAFF. The CDR3 DNA sequence: TGTGCCAGCAGTTCCACCAAGGGACGGGGCCTAAGTATCACCATGAACACTGAAGCTTTCTTT.

V is TRBV11-2 and J is TRBJ2-1, with D possibly being TRBD2 (6 bases). Germline loops: CDR1 SGHAT, CDR2 FQNNGV. The CDR3 totals 15 residues. Trimming shortened V by 7 bases and J by 5 bases, and 18 bases separated the two germline ends. The CDR3 is CASTTAGLYNNEQFF. DNA for the CDR3: TGTGCCAGCACCACGGCGGGGCTTTATAACAATGAGCAGTTCTTC.

The V gene is TRBV12-3 or TRBV12-4, the J gene TRBJ2-5; 15 nucleotides align to TRBD2. The J call may be incorrect, as the DNA end agrees better with TRBJ2-7. This CDR3 spans 16 amino acids. The CDR3 reads CASSAGTSGGLYEQYF. For the CDR3, the DNA is TGTGCCAGCAGTGCCGGGACTAGCGGGGGGCTTTACGAGCAGTACTTC.

This clonotype has more than one count but fewer than ten. The rearrangement uses TRBV21-1 and TRBJ2-5; the D call in the table, TRBD1, was not verified against the DNA. TRBV21-1 represents a pseudogene. The CDR3 totals 14 residues. Written as DNA, the CDR3 is TGTGCCAGCAGCATTCGACAGGGGCAAGAGACCCAGTACTTC. It specifies CASSIRQGQETQYF.

The chain combines TRBV4-1 with TRBJ2-5; D might be TRBD2 (5 bases). Germline CDR1 and CDR2: MGHRA and YSYEKL. The CDR3 loop spans 15 amino acids. Trimming shortened V by 5 bases and J by 1 base, and 14 bases separated the two germline ends. CDR3 region: CASSWGGLLQETQYF. The CDR3 coding sequence is TGCGCCAGCAGCTGGGGTGGACTTCTCCAAGAGACCCAGTACTTC.

This clonotype was found a few times. The J gene is TRBJ2-3, the V gene TRBV12-5; no definite D call. The CDR3 has 18 residues. The V end was cut by 2 bases, the J end by 4 bases, with 22 bases between. The germline gives CDR1 LGHNT, CDR2 FRNRAP. CDR3 DNA: TGTGCTAGTGGTTTGTCCCCTAAGGCACTAACCAAGGCAGATACGCAGTATTTT. As protein: CASGLSPKALTKADTQYF.

Turning to this clonotype: The DNA is left out, because the CDR3 cannot be placed on it with certainty; the CDR3 is given as TCRdb lists it. The gene calls are TRBV28 and TRBJ2-5; the D call TRBD1 from the table was never checked on the DNA. Germline lookup yields CDR1 MDHEN and CDR2 SYDVKM. The CDR3 length is 12 residues, termini included. CDR3 loop: CASSFFGQGAFF.

This clonotype was counted ten times or more. This chain links TRBV28 with TRBJ2-5; D ambiguous. Germline assignment: CDR1 MDHEN and CDR2 SYDVKM. This CDR3 comprises 13 residues. V gave up 3 bases and J gave up 4 bases, with 9 bases separating them. In nucleotides, the CDR3 is TGTGCCAGCAGTTTGGGGTGGGGAGAGACCCAGTACTTC. This gives the protein CASSLGWGETQYF.

The CDR3 spells CASSLVSVYEQYF. DNA for the CDR3: TGTGCCAGCAGTTTAGTATCCGTCTACGAGCAGTACTTC. The chain recombines TRBV12-3 or TRBV12-4 with TRBJ2-7, with unresolved D. Trimming pared 1 base from V and 3 bases from J, leaving 7 bases between. This CDR3 region has 13 residues.

The chain links TRBV27 to TRBJ1-5, with 9 bases lining up with TRBD1. CDR1 MNHEY and CDR2 SMNVEV come from the germline V gene (reference sequence). V lost 7 bases, J lost 4 bases, and 11 bases stayed unmatched. There are 16 residues in the CDR3. The CDR3 nucleotides are TGTGCCAGCACCTACGCCCCCGGGACAGGGAATCAGCCCCAGCATTTT. Protein: CASTYAPGTGNQPQHF.

Comment on this clonotype: One end of the junction fails to match germline, which may point to a read error. The V call is TRBV5-1, the J call TRBJ2-7; D might be TRBD2 (6 bases). There are 14 residues in the CDR3. Germline V lookup: CDR1 SGHRS, CDR2 YFSETQ. CDR3 in amino acids: CASSLMEGSNERFF. CDR3 coding DNA: TGCGCCAGCAGCTTGATGGAGGGGTCGAATGAGCGGTTCTTC.

This clonotype was seen only a few times. The genes are TRBV20-1 and TRBJ2-5; possibly TRBD1 for D (6 bases). The DNA end favors TRBJ2-7, so the J call may be wrong. The CDR3 length is 14 residues. The germline gives CDR1 DFQATT, CDR2 SNEGSKA (reference sequence). Here the CDR3 reads CSARRGLGAYEQYF. For the CDR3, the DNA is TGCAGTGCTAGAAGAGGGCTGGGGGCTTACGAGCAGTACTTC.

The CDR3 reads CASSPRDREGYTF. CDR3 DNA: TGTGCCAGCAGCCCCCGGGACAGGGAAGGCTACACCTTC. The chain carries TRBV6-6 and TRBJ1-2; 9 bases match TRBD1. CDR3 length: 13 amino acids. CDR1 is MNHNY and CDR2 is SVGAGI in the germline V gene (reference sequence). Trimming at V came to 6 bases and at J to 8 bases, leaving 7 bases not matched to a gene.

The table lists this clonotype with a few counts. This chain uses TRBV2 with TRBJ2-3, with unresolved D. The length of the CDR3 is 13 residues. V was clipped by 6 bases and J by 4 bases, with 11 bases between them. Germline lookup yields CDR1 SNHLY and CDR2 FYNNEI. The CDR3: CASRSLGADTQYF. Written as DNA, the CDR3 is TGTGCCAGCAGGAGCCTTGGTGCAGATACGCAGTATTTT.

This clonotype has more than one count but fewer than ten. The chain has TRBV12-5 and TRBJ2-5; D might be TRBD2 (6 bases). The J call may be in error: the DNA end matches TRBJ2-1 better. The CDR3 consists of 12 residues. CDR1 LGHNT and CDR2 FRNRAP come from the germline V gene. CDR3 nucleotide sequence: TGTGCTAGTGGTTTGGTACGGGAGGAGCAGTTCTTC. It encodes CASGLVREEQFF.

In this sample, this clonotype turned up a few times. The chain is built from TRBV5-1 and TRBJ2-3; D unresolved. Per germline, CDR1 SGHRS and CDR2 YFSETQ. The CDR3 has 15 amino acids. V dropped 0 bases and J dropped 1 base, with 9 bases sitting between them. CDR3 loop: CASSLADLGTDTQYF. The CDR3 DNA reads TGCGCCAGCAGCTTGGCCGATCTGGGCACAGATACGCAGTATTTT.

A few counts support this clonotype. V usage is TRBV12-3 or TRBV12-4 and J usage is TRBJ1-3; D gene unclear. CDR3 size: 13 residues. Trimming left V 6 bases short and J 2 bases short, with 8 bases between. CDR3 sequence (DNA): TGTGCCAGCAGCTACGGTACTGGAAACACCATATATTTT. Translated, it gives CASSYGTGNTIYF.

The chain carries TRBV3-1 and TRBJ2-2; no reliable D call. Trimming left V 0 bases short and J 13 bases short, with 9 bases between. Germline-derived CDR1 and CDR2 are LGHDT and YNNKEL (reference sequence). The CDR3 length is 12 residues. The CDR3 region is CASSQELRRLFF. As DNA, the CDR3 is TGTGCCAGCAGCCAAGAACTAAGAAGGCTGTTTTTT.

The chain links TRBV29-1 to TRBJ2-2; 10 bases match TRBD2. The CDR3 is 15 amino acids. The germline CDR1 and CDR2 sequences are SQVTM and ANQGSEA. J gave up 4 bases and V 3 bases, and 5 bases lay outside the gene matches. CDR3 sequence reads: CSVEALAGVTGELFF. The CDR3 nucleotides are TGCAGCGTTGAGGCCCTAGCGGGGGTCACCGGGGAGCTGTTTTTT.

This clonotype has more than one count but fewer than ten. The chain couples TRBV28 to TRBJ1-1; 8 bases match TRBD1. This CDR3 spans 14 amino acids. Unmatched junction bases numbered 6, after V lost 4 bases and J lost 5 bases. Per the germline V gene, CDR1 is MDHEN and CDR2 is SYDVKM. The CDR3 DNA reads as TGTGCCAGCAGTTCGGACAGGGAGAGTACTGAAGCTTTCTTT. Translating it yields CASSSDRESTEAFF.

J is TRBJ2-2 and V is TRBV28, with TRBD2 identical over 10 bases. The CDR3 totals 16 residues. Germline V gives CDR1 MDHEN, CDR2 SYDVKM. V shed 2 bases, J shed 3 bases, and the junction held 3 bases outside the gene matches. For the CDR3, the DNA is TGTGCCAGCAGTTTAGCTAGCGGGGGTTACACCGGGGAGCTGTTTTTT. This sequence encodes CASSLASGGYTGELFF.

The chain links TRBV12-3 or TRBV12-4 to TRBJ1-4; D is perhaps TRBD1 (5 bases). The CDR3 is 12 residues long. V was trimmed by 7 bases and J by 11 bases, leaving 14 bases between them. The CDR3 DNA reads as TGTGCCAGCACCCTGGGGGGGTTTAAACTGTTTTTT. Translating gives CASTLGGFKLFF.